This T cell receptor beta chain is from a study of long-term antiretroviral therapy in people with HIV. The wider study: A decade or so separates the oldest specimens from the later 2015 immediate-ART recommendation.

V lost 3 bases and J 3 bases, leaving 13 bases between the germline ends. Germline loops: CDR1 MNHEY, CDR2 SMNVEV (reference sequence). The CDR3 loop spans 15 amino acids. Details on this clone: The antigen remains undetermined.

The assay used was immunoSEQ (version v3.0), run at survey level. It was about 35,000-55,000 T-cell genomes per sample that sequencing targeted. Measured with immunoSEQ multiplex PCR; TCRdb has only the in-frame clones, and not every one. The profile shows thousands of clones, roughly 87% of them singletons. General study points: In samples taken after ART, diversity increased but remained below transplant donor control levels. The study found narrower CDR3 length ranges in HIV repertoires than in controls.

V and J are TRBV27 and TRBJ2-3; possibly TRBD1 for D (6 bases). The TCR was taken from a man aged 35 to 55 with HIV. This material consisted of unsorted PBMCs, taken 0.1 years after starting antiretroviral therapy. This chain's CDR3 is CASSFATTGTDTQYF. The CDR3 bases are TGTGCCAGCAGTTTCGCCACTACAGGGACAGATACGCAGTATTTT.